Listed here are 7 T cell receptor beta chains from one sample, sequenced in a study of blood T cell repertoires in COVID-19. Using immunoSEQ multiplex PCR, the repertoire was profiled, and TCRdb retains in-frame clones only, with some absent. The table records roughly 28,000 clones, about 88% of them present only once. The material sequenced was peripheral blood. The receptors originated from a human donor with acute or convalescent COVID-19. The donor label of this sample is uncertain.

This chain uses TRBV28 with TRBJ2-2; 9 nucleotides line up with TRBD2. The J segment lost 1 base and the V segment lost 2 bases, leaving 14 bases of the junction unmatched. CDR3 length equals 20 residues. Looked up from germline, CDR1 is MDHEN and CDR2 is SYDVKM. CDR3 bases: TGTGCCAGCAGTTTAAGCGTCAGAACCGGGACTAGCTTGAACACCGGGGAGCTGTTTTTT. Amino acids: CASSLSVRTGTSLNTGELFF.

The chain recombines TRBV30 with TRBJ1-2, with D possibly being TRBD1 (6 bases). Germline CDR1 and CDR2: GTSNPN and SVGIG (reference sequence). The CDR3 loop spans 12 amino acids. Trimming removed 7 bases at V and 4 bases at J, with 13 bases between. For the CDR3, the DNA is TGTGCCTCCCAGGGGTCTGCCTATGGCTACACCTTC. Translated, it gives CASQGSAYGYTF.

The V call is TRBV19, the J call TRBJ1-5, with D unresolved. The germline CDR1 and CDR2 sequences are LNHDA and SQIVND (reference sequence). The CDR3 totals 14 residues. Deletions cut 3 bases from V and 4 bases from J, with 10 bases between. The CDR3 here is CASSIQLQNQPQHF. CDR3 sequence (DNA): TGTGCCAGTAGTATTCAGTTGCAGAATCAGCCCCAGCATTTT. The whole variable domain, remainder taken from reference TRBV19 and TRBJ1-5, is DGGITQSPKYLFRKEGQNVTLSCEQNLNHDAMYWYRQDPGQGLRLIYYSQIVNDFQKGDIAEGYSVSREKKESFPLTVTSAQKNPTAFYLCASSIQLQNQPQHFGDGTRLSIL.

The chain joins TRBV12-5 to TRBJ2-1; TRBD1 aligns across 8 bases. Germline trimming cut 4 bases from V and 0 bases from J; bases unmatched to any gene: 8. The CDR3 is 17 residues long. CDR1 and CDR2 from the germline V gene are LGHNT and FRNRAP. The DNA of the CDR3 is TGTGCTAGTGGTTCGGGGACAGGTACTAGCTCCTACAATGAGCAGTTCTTC. Protein product: CASGSGTGTSSYNEQFF. Looking up the rest from reference TRBV12-5 and TRBJ2-1 gives the full variable domain: DARVTQTPRHKVTEMGQEVTMRCQPILGHNTVFWYRQTMMQGLELLAYFRNRAPLDDSGMPKDRFSAEMPDATLATLKIQPSEPRDSAVYFCASGSGTGTSSYNEQFFGPGTRLTVL.

This clone appeared once. The J gene is TRBJ2-6, the V gene TRBV5-1; 10 nucleotides match TRBD1. The CDR3 is made up of 19 amino acids. Germline trimming cut 6 bases from V and 2 bases from J; bases unmatched to any gene: 14. In germline, CDR1 is SGHRS, CDR2 YFSETQ. The CDR3 here is CASTLQLTGGLTGANVLTF. The DNA for the CDR3 is TGCGCCAGCACCCTACAACTGACAGGGGGCCTTACTGGGGCCAACGTCCTGACTTTC.

In its sample, this clone was seen a few times. The rearrangement joins TRBV20-1 to TRBJ2-7; TRBD1 matches 7 bases. This CDR3 has 11 amino acids. J was trimmed by 3 bases and V by 6 bases; bases with no gene match: 2. Germline V gives CDR1 DFQATT, CDR2 SNEGSKA (reference sequence). CDR3 residues: CSASGGYEQYF. In DNA, the CDR3 is TGCAGTGCCTCAGGGGGCTACGAGCAGTACTTC.

The chain links TRBV7-9 to TRBJ2-7; D unresolved. The CDR3 totals 17 residues. V gave up 1 base and J gave up 0 bases, with 16 bases separating them. In germline, CDR1 is SEHNR, CDR2 FQNEAQ (reference sequence). The chain's CDR3 is CASSLGVLSYSSYEQYF. The DNA for the CDR3 is TGTGCCAGCAGCTTAGGGGTCCTTAGTTACAGCTCCTACGAGCAGTACTTC.